Shown below are 24 T cell receptor beta chains from a single sample sequenced in a study of identical twins. TCRdb recomputed calls from the 5' RACE reads with MiXCR, one row per CDR3 protein. The sample lists about 690,000 distinct CDR3 sequences, around 6% occurring once. Sequenced: naive T cells sorted from blood. The receptors come from a man aged 18-30 years in good health.

This clonotype showed up many times. This sequence joins TRBV29-1 and TRBJ2-7; TRBD2 is a possible D gene (6 bases). The CDR3 is 13 residues long. The germline V gene has CDR1 SQVTM and CDR2 ANQGSEA. The germline V and J ends were trimmed by 7 bases and 5 bases, with 18 bases remaining between them. For the CDR3, the DNA is TGCAGCGCCAGTTGGTCAGGAGGGAACGAGCAGTACTTC. It encodes CSASWSGGNEQYF.

The sample holds a few counts of this clonotype. This chain uses TRBV3-1 with TRBJ2-3; D not certain. This CDR3 spans 15 amino acids. V was shortened by 1 base and J by 2 bases, with 10 bases between the two germline ends. From germline, CDR1 is LGHDT and CDR2 YNNKEL (reference sequence). CDR3 protein: CASSQGSRTTDTQYF. The CDR3 coding sequence is TGTGCCAGCAGCCAAGGAAGCAGAACCACAGATACGCAGTATTTT.

Ten or more counts support this clonotype. The rearrangement uses TRBV6-5 and TRBJ2-7, with D possibly TRBD2 on 6 matching bases. Trimming left V 4 bases short and J 7 bases short, with 23 bases between. Germline V gene data show CDR1 as MNHEY and CDR2 as SVGAGI. This CDR3 spans 16 amino acids. The CDR3 sequence: CASSFSSQGGWGEQYV. CDR3 coding DNA: TGTGCCAGCAGTTTTTCCTCCCAGGGAGGCTGGGGGGAGCAGTACGTC.

This clonotype was seen at least ten times. The chain recombines TRBV20-1 with TRBJ2-3; 13 bases agree with TRBD2. This CDR3 spans 16 amino acids. Germline V CDR1 and CDR2: DFQATT, SNEGSKA (reference sequence). J lost 4 bases, V lost 4 bases, and 8 bases had no gene match. CDR3 in DNA: TGCAGTGCTATGGCACCCGGACTAGCGGGAGCAGATACGCAGTATTTT. Encoded protein: CSAMAPGLAGADTQYF.

This clonotype was counted between two and nine times. This chain joins TRBV12-3 or TRBV12-4 and TRBJ2-7; 9 bases are a match to TRBD1. After removal of 3 bases from V and 4 bases from J, the junction contained 7 bases not matched to a gene. This CDR3 region has 15 residues. The CDR3 DNA is TGTGCCAGCAGTTTGGTCAACAGGGGGCTTTACGAGCAGTACTTC. Protein sequence: CASSLVNRGLYEQYF.

This chain links TRBV5-1 with TRBJ2-5; D remains ambiguous. The germline CDR1 and CDR2 sequences are SGHRS and YFSETQ. The CDR3 length is 13 residues. V shed 4 bases and J shed 4 bases, with 11 bases lying between them. The CDR3 is CASSPSLTETQYF. The CDR3 bases are TGCGCCAGCAGCCCCTCTCTCACAGAGACCCAGTACTTC.

The sample holds many counts of this clonotype. The J gene is TRBJ1-3, the V gene TRBV12-5; D is unclear. Trimming left V 3 bases short and J 6 bases short, with 12 bases between. The CDR3 covers 14 residues. CDR1 LGHNT and CDR2 FRNRAP come from the germline V gene. The CDR3 loop reads CASGLASGVNTIYF. CDR3 DNA sequence: TGTGCTAGTGGTTTAGCCTCAGGCGTAAACACCATATATTTT. The full variable domain, completed using reference TRBV12-5 and TRBJ1-3, is DARVTQTPRHKVTEMGQEVTMRCQPILGHNTVFWYRQTMMQGLELLAYFRNRAPLDDSGMPKDRFSAEMPDATLATLKIQPSEPRDSAVYFCASGLASGVNTIYFGEGSWLTVV.

The CDR3 DNA follows: TGTGCCAGCAGCTTAGACTCAGGGTATTGGAATGAGCAGTTCTTC. It encodes CASSLDSGYWNEQFF. The V gene is TRBV11-3, the J gene TRBJ2-1, with D possibly being TRBD1 (5 bases). Trimming took off 0 bases at V and 7 bases at J, with 13 bases between the two ends. Germline loops: CDR1 SGHNT, CDR2 YENEEA. The CDR3 is 15 residues long. The full variable domain, completed using reference TRBV11-3 and TRBJ2-1, is EAGVVQSPRYKIIEKKQPVAFWCNPISGHNTLYWYLQNLGQGPELLIRYENEEAVDDSQLPKDRFSAERLKGVDSTLKIQPAELGDSAVYLCASSLDSGYWNEQFFGPGTRLTVL.

This clonotype was observed at least ten times. V usage is TRBV4-2 and J usage is TRBJ2-3; D assignment may be TRBD1 or TRBD2 (5 bases each). The CDR3 spans 17 residues. V lost 4 bases to trimming and J lost 0 bases, with 17 bases between them. Germline CDR1 LGHNA, CDR2 YNFKEQ. The CDR3 DNA follows: TGTGCCAGCAGCCTAAGAATCCTAGCAGGGAGCACAGATACGCAGTATTTT. Protein product: CASSLRILAGSTDTQYF.

This clonotype was seen repeatedly, ten times or more. The genes are TRBV12-3 or TRBV12-4 and TRBJ2-2; TRBD2 matches 10 bases. The junction had 4 bases not matched to a gene; V was cut back by 6 bases and J by 0 bases. The CDR3 extends over 16 amino acids. In nucleotides, the CDR3 is TGTGCCAGCAGCCGAGGACTAGCGGCGAACACCGGGGAGCTGTTTTTT. Translation: CASSRGLAANTGELFF.

This clonotype was observed many times. The CDR3 bases are TGTGCCAGCAGTTTACCCGGGGGGCGGACCGGGGAGCTGTTTTTT. Protein: CASSLPGGRTGELFF. The chain carries TRBV28 and TRBJ2-2, with D possibly TRBD2 on 7 matching bases. The CDR3 runs 15 residues. V lost 2 bases and J 5 bases, leaving 12 bases between the germline ends. Per germline, CDR1 MDHEN and CDR2 SYDVKM.

This clonotype occurred many times. The V call is TRBV28, the J call TRBJ2-7, with 7 bases identical to TRBD2. Germline loops: CDR1 MDHEN, CDR2 SYDVKM. CDR3 length equals 14 residues. The J segment lost 6 bases and the V segment lost 4 bases, leaving 9 bases of the junction unmatched. The CDR3: CASSSLAGVREQYF. Written as DNA, the CDR3 is TGTGCCAGCAGTTCCCTCGCGGGAGTTCGCGAGCAGTACTTC.

This clonotype was seen at least ten times. The rearrangement uses TRBV20-1 and TRBJ2-7, with TRBD2 identical over 10 bases. This CDR3 is 13 amino acids long. The germline V gene encodes CDR1 DFQATT and CDR2 SNEGSKA (reference sequence). Losses at the gene ends were 6 bases for V and 2 bases for J; bases not matched to a gene: 4. The chain's CDR3 is CSASSGGTYEQYF. Written as DNA, the CDR3 is TGCAGTGCCTCTAGCGGGGGAACCTACGAGCAGTACTTC.

This clonotype has a handful of counts. The rearrangement links TRBV7-2 to TRBJ2-1; D is ambiguous. The CDR3 loop spans 14 amino acids. Germline values: CDR1 SGHTA, CDR2 FQGNSA. V lost 1 base, J lost 4 bases, and 8 bases lay in between. For the CDR3, the DNA is TGTGCCAGCAGCTTAGAGGTCAGATACAATGAGCAGTTCTTC. Translating gives CASSLEVRYNEQFF.

In this sample, this clonotype turned up a few times. The CDR3 DNA is TGTGCCAGCTCACCGGACAGGGTAGGGTCCGAGCAGTACTTC. Encoded protein: CASSPDRVGSEQYF. The chain employs TRBV18 and TRBJ2-7; TRBD1 matches 8 bases. Germline V gene sequence: CDR1 KGHSH, CDR2 LQKENI. V lost 3 bases and J lost 6; bases outside the gene matches: 7. This CDR3 has 14 residues.

The chain combines TRBV5-1 with TRBJ2-2, with TRBD1 as a possible D gene (6 bases). The CDR3 length is 15 residues. V was trimmed by 0 bases and J by 6 bases, leaving 12 bases between them. The V gene's germline CDR1 is SGHRS and CDR2 YFSETQ. CDR3 bases: TGCGCCAGCAGCTTGGACAGGGTCAGGTCCGGGGAGCTGTTTTTT. Translated: CASSLDRVRSGELFF.

CDR3 amino acids: CASSPYDPTGELFF. CDR3 nucleotides: TGTGCCAGCTCCCCCTACGATCCCACCGGGGAGCTGTTTTTT. This rearrangement joins TRBV19 to TRBJ2-2, with no clear D. This CDR3 is 14 amino acids long. Between the trimmed V and J ends, which lost 9 bases and 4 bases, there was a span of 15 bases. Germline-derived CDR1 and CDR2 are LNHDA and SQIVND (reference sequence).

V usage is TRBV24-1 and J usage is TRBJ2-1; 7 bases map to TRBD2. There are 15 residues in the CDR3. J lost 8 bases, V lost 5 bases, and 11 bases had no gene match. Germline V lookup: CDR1 KGHDR, CDR2 SFDVKD. The CDR3 loop reads CATSGRTRLGDEQFF. The CDR3 DNA reads TGTGCCACCAGTGGTAGGACTAGATTGGGCGATGAGCAGTTCTTC.

This clonotype was seen repeatedly, ten times or more. The chain joins TRBV7-3 to TRBJ2-2; no reliable D call. Per the germline V gene, CDR1 is SGHTA and CDR2 is FQGTGA. The CDR3 loop spans 16 amino acids. V lost 5 bases to trimming and J lost 5 bases, with 18 bases between them. In nucleotides, the CDR3 is TGTGCCAGCAGCCCACTCTCCGTTGAGGATACCGGGGAGCTGTTTTTT. Translating gives CASSPLSVEDTGELFF.

At least ten counts were recorded for this clonotype. The CDR3 DNA is TGCGCCAGCAGCCCCACCGGGACAGGGGTTGGCAATGAGCAGTTCTTC. It encodes CASSPTGTGVGNEQFF. The chain joins TRBV5-1 to TRBJ2-1; 10 nucleotides line up with TRBD1. J gave up 6 bases and V 4 bases, and 10 bases lay outside the gene matches. Germline V gene sequence: CDR1 SGHRS, CDR2 YFSETQ. This CDR3 contains 16 residues.

The chain joins TRBV20-1 to TRBJ2-7, with 10 nucleotides matching TRBD1. This CDR3 has 16 residues. In germline, CDR1 is DFQATT, CDR2 SNEGSKA (reference sequence). V was pared by 2 bases and J by 2 bases, with 9 bases of the junction left unmatched. CDR3 sequence (DNA): TGCAGTGCTAGAATATCGAAGGACAGGGGGGCCTACGAGCAGTACTTC. Protein: CSARISKDRGAYEQYF.

This clonotype was seen ten or more times. The chain uses TRBV7-2 and TRBJ2-7, with D possibly TRBD2 on 5 matching bases. Looked up from germline, CDR1 is SGHTA and CDR2 is FQGNSA. CDR3 length: 17 amino acids. Trimming stripped 5 bases from V and 0 bases from J, with 20 bases between. CDR3 nucleotide sequence: TGTGCCAGCAGCCAAATTGTCGTGGCGGGTTTCTCCTACGAGCAGTACTTC. Translation gives CASSQIVVAGFSYEQYF. Drawing the rest from reference TRBV7-2 and TRBJ2-7, the complete variable domain is GAGVSQSPSNKVTEKGKDVELRCDPISGHTALYWYRQSLGQGLEFLIYFQGNSAPDKSGLPSDRFSAERTGGSVSTLTIQRTQQEDSAVYLCASSQIVVAGFSYEQYFGPGTRLTVT.

The rearrangement joins TRBV5-5 to TRBJ2-1; 7 bases align to TRBD2. Germline lookup yields CDR1 SGHKS and CDR2 YYEKEE (reference sequence). V lost 6 bases and J lost 0; bases outside the gene matches: 12. The CDR3 length is 17 residues. CDR3: CASIPFVAGSSYNEQFF. Here the CDR3 DNA reads TGTGCCAGCATACCCTTCGTAGCGGGTAGCTCCTACAATGAGCAGTTCTTC.

The chain couples TRBV12-3 or TRBV12-4 to TRBJ2-6, with D perhaps assigned TRBD1 or TRBD2 (5 bases each). The ends were cut back, 1 base at V and 1 base at J, with 17 bases in the middle. There are 19 residues in the CDR3. The CDR3 sequence: CASSLVLLDGTSGANVLTF. The DNA for the CDR3 is TGTGCCAGCAGTTTAGTTCTTCTGGATGGGACGTCTGGGGCCAACGTCCTGACTTTC.